The clone carrying this T cell receptor (beta chain) was found many times. The sample is drawn from a study of T cells in Graves' hyperthyroidism and ophthalmopathy. TCR beta CDR3 sequences were amplified from RNA transcripts. The HTBI primer set drove a first-round RT-PCR of the TCR CDR3. TCRdb redid the calling of the multiplex PCR reads with MiXCR, one entry per CDR3 protein. The sample lists some 500,000 distinct CDR3 sequences; 16% were seen once. V lost 3 bases and J 9 bases, leaving 15 bases between the germline ends. Germline lookup yields CDR1 SQVTM and CDR2 ANQGSEA. CDR3 length: 13 residues. The receptor was isolated from a woman under 40 with Graves' ophthalmopathy. The V and J genes are TRBV29-1 and TRBJ2-1; D uncertain. Input material: blood. This CDR3 is CSVETSPLGEQFF. CDR3 DNA sequence: TGCAGCGTTGAGACCTCCCCATTGGGTGAGCAGTTCTTC.